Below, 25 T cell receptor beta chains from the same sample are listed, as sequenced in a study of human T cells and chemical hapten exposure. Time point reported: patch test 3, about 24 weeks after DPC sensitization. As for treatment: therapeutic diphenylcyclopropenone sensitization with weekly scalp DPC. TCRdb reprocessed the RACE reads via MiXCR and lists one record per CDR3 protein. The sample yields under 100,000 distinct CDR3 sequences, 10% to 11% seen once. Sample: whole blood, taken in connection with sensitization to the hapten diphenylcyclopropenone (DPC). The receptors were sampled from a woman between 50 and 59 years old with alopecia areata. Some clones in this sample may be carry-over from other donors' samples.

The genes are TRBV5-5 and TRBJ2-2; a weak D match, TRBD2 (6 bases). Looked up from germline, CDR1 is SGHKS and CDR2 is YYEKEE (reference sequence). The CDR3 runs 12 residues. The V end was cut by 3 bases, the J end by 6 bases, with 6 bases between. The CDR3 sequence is CASSWRAGELFF. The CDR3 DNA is TGTGCCAGCAGCTGGAGGGCCGGGGAGCTGTTTTTT.

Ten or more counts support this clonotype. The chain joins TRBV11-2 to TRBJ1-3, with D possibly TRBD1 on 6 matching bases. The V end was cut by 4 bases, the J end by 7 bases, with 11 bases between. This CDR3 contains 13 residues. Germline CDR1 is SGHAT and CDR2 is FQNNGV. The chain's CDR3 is CASSSGDGNTIYF. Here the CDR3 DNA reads TGTGCCAGCAGCTCAGGGGACGGTAACACCATATATTTT.

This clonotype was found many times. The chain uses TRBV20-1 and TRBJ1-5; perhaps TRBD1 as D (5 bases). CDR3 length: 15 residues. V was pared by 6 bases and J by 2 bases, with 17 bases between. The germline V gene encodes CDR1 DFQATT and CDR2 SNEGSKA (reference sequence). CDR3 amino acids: CSASPGTIGNQPQHF. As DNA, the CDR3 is TGCAGTGCCAGCCCGGGGACCATCGGCAATCAGCCCCAGCATTTT.

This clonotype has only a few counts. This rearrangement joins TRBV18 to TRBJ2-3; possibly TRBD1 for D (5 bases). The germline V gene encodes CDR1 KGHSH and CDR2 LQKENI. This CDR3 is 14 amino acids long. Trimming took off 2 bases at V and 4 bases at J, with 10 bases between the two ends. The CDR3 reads CASSPSTVPDTQYF. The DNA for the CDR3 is TGTGCCAGCTCACCATCGACAGTCCCAGATACGCAGTATTTT.

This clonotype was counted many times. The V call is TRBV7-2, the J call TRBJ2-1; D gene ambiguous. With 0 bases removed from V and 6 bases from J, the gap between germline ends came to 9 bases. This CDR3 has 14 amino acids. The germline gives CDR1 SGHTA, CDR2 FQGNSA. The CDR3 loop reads CASSLARRSNEQFF. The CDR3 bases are TGTGCCAGCAGCTTAGCACGCAGGAGCAATGAGCAGTTCTTC.

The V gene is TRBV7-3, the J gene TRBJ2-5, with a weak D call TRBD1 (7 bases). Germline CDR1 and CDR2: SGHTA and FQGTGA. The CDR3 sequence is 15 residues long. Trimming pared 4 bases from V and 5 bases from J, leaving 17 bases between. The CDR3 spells CASSSQGQAGETQYF. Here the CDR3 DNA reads TGTGCCAGCAGCTCCCAAGGACAGGCGGGGGAGACCCAGTACTTC.

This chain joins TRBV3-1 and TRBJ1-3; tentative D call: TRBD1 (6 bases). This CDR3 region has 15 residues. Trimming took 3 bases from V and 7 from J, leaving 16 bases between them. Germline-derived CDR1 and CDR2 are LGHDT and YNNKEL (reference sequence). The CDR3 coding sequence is TGTGCCAGCAGCCAGGATACCCGGGGGCTGAACACCATATATTTT. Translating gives CASSQDTRGLNTIYF.

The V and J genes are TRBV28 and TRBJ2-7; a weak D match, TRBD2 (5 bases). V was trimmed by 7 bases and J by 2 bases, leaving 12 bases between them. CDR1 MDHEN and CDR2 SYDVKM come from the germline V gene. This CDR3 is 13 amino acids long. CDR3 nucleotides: TGTGCCAGCATCCCCCGGCGGGCCTACGAGCAGTACTTC. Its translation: CASIPRRAYEQYF.

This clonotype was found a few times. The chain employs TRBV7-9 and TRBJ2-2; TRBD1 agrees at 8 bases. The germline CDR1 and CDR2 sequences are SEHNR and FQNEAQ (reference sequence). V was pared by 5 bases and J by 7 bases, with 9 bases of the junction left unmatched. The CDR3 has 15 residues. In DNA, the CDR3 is TGTGCCAGCAGCCCTATGGACAGGGACAGCGGGGAGCTGTTTTTT. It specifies CASSPMDRDSGELFF.

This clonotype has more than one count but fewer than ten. DNA for the CDR3: TGCGCCAGCAGCCAAGGAGGCAGGGGAACTGAAGCTTTCTTT. It codes for CASSQGGRGTEAFF. This sequence joins TRBV4-3 and TRBJ1-1; possible D gene TRBD1, 6 bases. The CDR3 runs to 14 residues. Looked up from germline, CDR1 is LGHNA and CDR2 is YSLEER. Trimming took off 1 base at V and 5 bases at J, with 11 bases between the two ends.

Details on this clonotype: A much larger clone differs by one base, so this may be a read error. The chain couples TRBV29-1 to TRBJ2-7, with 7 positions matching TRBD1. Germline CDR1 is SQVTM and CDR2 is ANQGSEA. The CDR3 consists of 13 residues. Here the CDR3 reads CNVEVRQGYEQYF. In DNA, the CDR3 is TGCAACGTTGAGGTACGACAGGGCTACGAGCAGTACTTC.

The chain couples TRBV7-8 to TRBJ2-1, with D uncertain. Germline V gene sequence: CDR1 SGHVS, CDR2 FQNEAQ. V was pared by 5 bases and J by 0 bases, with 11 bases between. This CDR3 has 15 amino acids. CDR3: CASSRRRSSYNEQFF. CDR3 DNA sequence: TGTGCCAGCAGCCGGCGTAGGAGCTCCTACAATGAGCAGTTCTTC.

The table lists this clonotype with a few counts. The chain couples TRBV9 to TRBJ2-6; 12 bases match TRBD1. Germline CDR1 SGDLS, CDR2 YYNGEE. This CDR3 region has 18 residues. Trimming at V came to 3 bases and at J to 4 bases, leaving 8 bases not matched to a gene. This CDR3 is CASSETGTGGLGANVLTF. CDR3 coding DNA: TGTGCCAGCAGCGAGACCGGGACAGGGGGCTTAGGGGCCAACGTCCTGACTTTC.

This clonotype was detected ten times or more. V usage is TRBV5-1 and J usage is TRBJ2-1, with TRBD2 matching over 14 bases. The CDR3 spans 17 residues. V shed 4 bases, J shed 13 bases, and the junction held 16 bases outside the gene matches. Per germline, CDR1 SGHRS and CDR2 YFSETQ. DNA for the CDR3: TGCGCCAGCAGCGGGGGGACTAGCGGGAGAAGGCATCAGTTCCAGTTCTTC. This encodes CASSGGTSGRRHQFQFF.

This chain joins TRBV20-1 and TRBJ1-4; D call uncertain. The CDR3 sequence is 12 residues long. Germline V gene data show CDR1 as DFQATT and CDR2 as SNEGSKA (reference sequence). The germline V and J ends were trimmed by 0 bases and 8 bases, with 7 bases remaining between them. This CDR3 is CSARETAEKLFF. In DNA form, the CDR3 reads TGCAGTGCTAGAGAGACGGCCGAAAAACTGTTTTTT.

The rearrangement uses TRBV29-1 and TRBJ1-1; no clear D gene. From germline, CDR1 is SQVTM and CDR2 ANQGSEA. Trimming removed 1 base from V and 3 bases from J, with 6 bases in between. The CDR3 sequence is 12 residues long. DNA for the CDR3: TGCAGCGTTGAAGTCCCGGACACTGAAGCTTTCTTT. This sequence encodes CSVEVPDTEAFF.

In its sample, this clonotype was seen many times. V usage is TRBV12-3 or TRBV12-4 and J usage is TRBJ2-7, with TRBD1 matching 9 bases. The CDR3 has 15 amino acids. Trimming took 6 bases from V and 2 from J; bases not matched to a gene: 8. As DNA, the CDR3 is TGTGCCAGCAGCCTCACAGGGGGCGATACCTACGAGCAGTACTTC. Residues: CASSLTGGDTYEQYF.

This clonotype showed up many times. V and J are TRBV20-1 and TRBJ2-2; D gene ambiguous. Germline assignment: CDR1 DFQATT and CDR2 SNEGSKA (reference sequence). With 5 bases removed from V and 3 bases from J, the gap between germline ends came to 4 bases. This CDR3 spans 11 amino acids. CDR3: CSAPDTGELFF. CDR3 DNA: TGCAGTGCTCCGGACACCGGGGAGCTGTTTTTT.

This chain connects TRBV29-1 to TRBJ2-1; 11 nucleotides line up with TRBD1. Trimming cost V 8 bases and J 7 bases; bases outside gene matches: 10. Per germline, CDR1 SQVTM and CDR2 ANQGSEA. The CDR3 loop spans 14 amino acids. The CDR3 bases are TGCAGCTCGTGGGACAGGGGGAGTCCTAATGAGCAGTTCTTC. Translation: CSSWDRGSPNEQFF.

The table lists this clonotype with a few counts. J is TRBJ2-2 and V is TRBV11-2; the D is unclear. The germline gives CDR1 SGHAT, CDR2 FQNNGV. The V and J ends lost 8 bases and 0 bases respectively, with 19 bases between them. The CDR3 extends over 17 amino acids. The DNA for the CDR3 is TGTGCCAGCCCCAAGGCCCGGTCCTCCGCGAACACCGGGGAGCTGTTTTTT. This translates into CASPKARSSANTGELFF.

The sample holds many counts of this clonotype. The CDR3 spells CASSLGTSGNNEQFF. The CDR3 DNA follows: TGTGCCAGCAGCTTAGGGACTAGCGGGAACAATGAGCAGTTCTTC. This chain connects TRBV7-9 to TRBJ2-1; 12 bases align to TRBD2. V gave up 1 base and J gave up 5 bases; unmatched junction bases: 0. This CDR3 spans 15 amino acids. Germline assignment: CDR1 SEHNR and CDR2 FQNEAQ (reference sequence).

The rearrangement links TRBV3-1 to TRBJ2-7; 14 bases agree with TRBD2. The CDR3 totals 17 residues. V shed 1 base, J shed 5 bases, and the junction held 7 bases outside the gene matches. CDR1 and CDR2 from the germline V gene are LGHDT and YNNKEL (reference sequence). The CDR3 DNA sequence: TGTGCCAGCAGCCAAGCCCAGGGACTAGCGGGAGTCCACGAGCAGTACTTC. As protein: CASSQAQGLAGVHEQYF.

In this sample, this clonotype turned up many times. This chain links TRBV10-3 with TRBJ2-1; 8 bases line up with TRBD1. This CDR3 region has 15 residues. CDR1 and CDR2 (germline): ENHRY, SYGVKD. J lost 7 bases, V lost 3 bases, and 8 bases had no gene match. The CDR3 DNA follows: TGTGCCATCAGTGAAGGCAGGGGGCGCGAGAATGAGCAGTTCTTC. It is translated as CAISEGRGRENEQFF.

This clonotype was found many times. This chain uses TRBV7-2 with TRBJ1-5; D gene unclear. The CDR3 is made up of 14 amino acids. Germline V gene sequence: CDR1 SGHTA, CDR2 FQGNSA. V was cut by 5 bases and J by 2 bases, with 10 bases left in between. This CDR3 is CASSARSGNQPQHF. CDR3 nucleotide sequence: TGTGCCAGCAGCGCGAGGAGCGGCAATCAGCCCCAGCATTTT.

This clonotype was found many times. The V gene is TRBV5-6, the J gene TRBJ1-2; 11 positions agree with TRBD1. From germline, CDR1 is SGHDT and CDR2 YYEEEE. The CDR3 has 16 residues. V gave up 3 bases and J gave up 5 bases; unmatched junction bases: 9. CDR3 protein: CASSSGQGATVYGYTF. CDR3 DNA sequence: TGTGCCAGCAGCTCCGGACAGGGGGCAACGGTGTATGGCTACACCTTC.